A single sample is the source of the 32 T cell receptor beta chains below, sequenced in a study of CD8 T cells in Susac syndrome (dated by TCRdb to about 2019). The protocol used for the library was the immunoSEQ multiplex PCR assay. RNA was extracted using the RNeasy kit, and about 0.45 to 1 microgram was reverse transcribed with random hexamers. The raw public data were reprocessed by TCRdb itself: fastp quality trimming at Q25, MiXCR clonotype calling, in-frame beta chains only. Each record represents a unique CDR3 protein, reported with the most common genes and DNA among its rows. The sample table lists 150,000 to 180,000 distinct CDR3 sequences, around 95% of them with a count of one. About 0.15% of the sample lies in the top ten. The sequenced sample consisted of CD8+ T cells from PBMCs. The origin of the receptors is a human donor with multiple sclerosis.

The chain couples TRBV2 to TRBJ2-4, with a possible D match to TRBD1 (6 bases). V was trimmed by 10 bases and J by 0 bases, leaving 16 bases between them. CDR3 size: 15 residues. Germline CDR1 is SNHLY and CDR2 is FYNNEI. The CDR3 DNA follows: TGTGCCATCCTACAGGGCATTCTAGCCAAAAACATTCAGTACTTC. Amino acid sequence: CAILQGILAKNIQYF. The whole variable domain, remainder taken from reference TRBV2 and TRBJ2-4, is EPEVTQTPSHQVTQMGQEVILRCVPISNHLYFYWYRQILGQKVEFLVSFYNNEISEKSEIFDDQFSVERPDGSNFTLKIRSTKLEDSAMYFCAILQGILAKNIQYFGAGTRLSVL.

This sequence joins TRBV13 and TRBJ2-1; D call uncertain. The CDR3 has 11 amino acids. The germline CDR1 and CDR2 sequences are PRHDT and FYEKMQ (reference sequence). V was shortened by 5 bases and J by 7 bases, with 6 bases between the two germline ends. CDR3 region: CASSGVNEQFF. The CDR3 region has the DNA TGTGCCAGCAGCGGGGTGAATGAGCAGTTCTTC. Full variable domain (remainder filled in from reference TRBV13 and TRBJ2-1): AAGVIQSPRHLIKEKRETATLKCYPIPRHDTVYWYQQGPGQDPQFLISFYEKMQSDKGSIPDRFSAQQFSDYHSELNMSSLELGDSALYFCASSGVNEQFFGPGTRLTVL.

The chain carries TRBV14 and TRBJ2-7; D is uncertain. This CDR3 contains 17 residues. Between the trimmed V and J ends, which lost 4 bases and 2 bases, there was a span of 21 bases. CDR1 SGHDN and CDR2 FVKESK come from the germline V gene. For the CDR3, the DNA is TGTGCCAGCAGCCGCGCTACACTCGCACACATCACCTACGAGCAGTACTTC. It is translated as CASSRATLAHITYEQYF.

J is TRBJ1-6 and V is TRBV7-2; 12 bases align to TRBD1. The CDR3 has 16 residues. Germline V CDR1 and CDR2: SGHTA, FQGNSA. Germline trimming cut 0 bases from V and 9 bases from J; bases unmatched to any gene: 3. CDR3 DNA: TGTGCCAGCAGCTTAGCGGGGACAGGGGGCGTTTCACCCCTCCACTTT. Protein sequence: CASSLAGTGGVSPLHF.

The V call is TRBV6-5, the J call TRBJ2-7; TRBD2 might be the D (7 bases). The CDR3 spans 14 residues. Per germline, CDR1 MNHEY and CDR2 SVGAGI. The V gene lost 4 bases and the J gene lost 2 bases, with 12 bases spanning the gap. DNA for the CDR3: TGTGCCAGCAGTTTACGGGGGGCCCCCTACGAGCAGTACGTC. As protein: CASSLRGAPYEQYV.

This chain links TRBV9 with TRBJ2-1, with 8 bases identical to TRBD1. The junction had 9 bases not matched to a gene; V was cut back by 3 bases and J by 4 bases. The CDR3 runs 16 residues. The germline V gene encodes CDR1 SGDLS and CDR2 YYNGEE. The CDR3 here is CASSAWDRRNYNEQFF. CDR3 bases: TGTGCCAGCAGCGCTTGGGACAGGCGAAATTACAATGAGCAGTTCTTC.

The chain combines TRBV3-1 with TRBJ2-5, with 8 bases that match TRBD2. The CDR3 loop spans 14 amino acids. Looked up from germline, CDR1 is LGHDT and CDR2 is YNNKEL (reference sequence). The V gene end was trimmed by 4 bases and the J gene end by 2 bases; junction bases not matched to a gene: 3. The CDR3 sequence: CASSLLAEQETQYF. CDR3 DNA sequence: TGTGCCAGCAGCCTACTAGCGGAACAAGAGACCCAGTACTTC.

The chain combines TRBV30 with TRBJ1-1, with D possibly being TRBD1 (5 bases). The length of the CDR3 is 15 residues. Germline V gene sequence: CDR1 GTSNPN, CDR2 SVGIG (reference sequence). V gave up 5 bases and J gave up 1 base, with 17 bases separating them. The CDR3 sequence: CAWDSSSRPNTEAFF. The CDR3 coding sequence is TGTGCCTGGGACAGTTCCAGCAGACCGAACACTGAAGCTTTCTTT.

This chain links TRBV13 with TRBJ1-1; no firm D call. From germline, CDR1 is PRHDT and CDR2 FYEKMQ (reference sequence). With 5 bases removed from V and 4 bases from J, the gap between germline ends came to 14 bases. This CDR3 is built from 14 residues. In nucleotides, the CDR3 is TGTGCCAGCAGCGCGGCACGGGTAGGCACTGAAGCTTTCTTT. Its protein product is CASSAARVGTEAFF.

The CDR3 region is CSGERAGELFF. CDR3 DNA: TGCAGCGGCGAGAGAGCCGGGGAGCTGTTTTTT. The rearrangement links TRBV29-1 to TRBJ2-2, with no clear D. Per the germline V gene, CDR1 is SQVTM and CDR2 is ANQGSEA. Trimming took off 7 bases at V and 6 bases at J, with 9 bases between the two ends. The CDR3 totals 11 residues.

The chain is built from TRBV20-1 and TRBJ1-2, with TRBD1 matching over 7 bases. This CDR3 is built from 16 residues. From germline, CDR1 is DFQATT and CDR2 SNEGSKA (reference sequence). With V trimmed by 0 bases and J by 5 bases, 12 bases remained unmatched. CDR3 DNA sequence: TGCAGTGCTAGAGATTACTACAGGGGCTCCGGGTATGGCTACACCTTC. Translating it yields CSARDYYRGSGYGYTF.

The genes are TRBV4-1 and TRBJ2-1; 10 positions agree with TRBD2. Looked up from germline, CDR1 is MGHRA and CDR2 is YSYEKL. CDR3 size: 15 residues. Germline trimming cut 6 bases from V and 3 bases from J; bases unmatched to any gene: 5. The DNA of the CDR3 is TGCGCCAGCAGAAAACTAGCGGGGCTCTACAATGAGCAGTTCTTC. Protein sequence: CASRKLAGLYNEQFF.

The V and J genes are TRBV29-1 and TRBJ2-3; D unclear. The CDR3 has 14 residues. Germline CDR1 and CDR2: SQVTM and ANQGSEA. V gave up 7 bases and J gave up 4 bases, with 18 bases separating them. The CDR3 spells CSGLLPTEPDTQYF. The CDR3 DNA is TGCAGCGGACTTTTACCGACCGAGCCAGATACGCAGTATTTT.

This chain connects TRBV3-1 to TRBJ2-2; TRBD2 agrees at 10 bases. Germline CDR1 is LGHDT and CDR2 is YNNKEL (reference sequence). CDR3 length equals 17 residues. V shed 0 bases and J 5 bases; nucleotides not matched to a gene: 6. CDR3 DNA sequence: TGTGCCAGCAGCCAAGAAGGGGGACTAGCGTTGACCGGGGAGCTGTTTTTT. Translating gives CASSQEGGLALTGELFF. Using reference TRBV3-1 and TRBJ2-2 for the parts outside the CDR3, the full variable domain is DTAVSQTPKYLVTQMGNDKSIKCEQNLGHDTMYWYKQDSKKFLKIMFSYNNKELIINETVPNRFSPKSPDKAHLNLHINSLELGDSAVYFCASSQEGGLALTGELFFGEGSRLTVL.

The CDR3 DNA sequence: TGTGCTAGTGGCCCGGGGATTATTAGCACAGATACGCAGTATTTT. Translated, it gives CASGPGIISTDTQYF. This chain uses TRBV12-5 with TRBJ2-3; perhaps TRBD2 as D (5 bases). Germline V gives CDR1 LGHNT, CDR2 FRNRAP. This CDR3 region has 15 residues. Trimming cost V 6 bases and J 0 bases, with 13 bases left between them.

The chain joins TRBV3-1 to TRBJ2-1, with 15 bases identical to TRBD2. The CDR3 sequence is 19 residues long. Germline V gives CDR1 LGHDT, CDR2 YNNKEL (reference sequence). Losses at the gene ends were 4 bases for V and 7 bases for J; bases not matched to a gene: 14. CDR3 sequence reads: CASSLPGLAGGRGRNEQFF. The CDR3 DNA sequence: TGTGCCAGCAGCCTACCGGGACTAGCGGGGGGTCGCGGACGGAATGAGCAGTTCTTC.

This chain links TRBV30 with TRBJ2-5; tentatively, D is TRBD1 (6 bases). This CDR3 region has 15 residues. The germline V gene has CDR1 GTSNPN and CDR2 SVGIG (reference sequence). The V and J ends lost 0 bases and 0 bases respectively, with 11 bases between them. The CDR3 here is CAWSVGTQYQETQYF. Here the CDR3 DNA reads TGTGCCTGGAGTGTAGGGACACAGTACCAAGAGACCCAGTACTTC.

This chain uses TRBV7-6 with TRBJ2-1; 7 nucleotides align to TRBD1. Trimming at V came to 1 base and at J to 0 bases, leaving 12 bases not matched to a gene. Germline CDR1 reads SGHVS; CDR2 reads FNYEAQ. This CDR3 comprises 19 residues. The CDR3 DNA reads TGTGCCAGCAGCTTAGAGGAAACCCCGACAGGGTCCTCCTACAATGAGCAGTTCTTC. Protein product: CASSLEETPTGSSYNEQFF.

A single count supports this clonotype. The V gene is TRBV2, the J gene TRBJ2-5, with 9 bases aligning to TRBD2. V lost 5 bases and J lost 2; bases outside the gene matches: 3. This CDR3 is built from 14 residues. Germline-derived CDR1 and CDR2 are SNHLY and FYNNEI. The CDR3 bases are TGTGCCAGCAGTTTAGCGGGGGAACAAGAGACCCAGTACTTC. Translating it yields CASSLAGEQETQYF.

The chain recombines TRBV2 with TRBJ1-1; 7 bases line up with TRBD1. The germline CDR1 and CDR2 sequences are SNHLY and FYNNEI. With 5 bases clipped from V and 6 bases from J, the junction kept 3 bases outside the gene matches. The CDR3 runs 12 residues. In DNA, the CDR3 is TGTGCCAGCAGTCAGGGGGGATCTGAAGCTTTCTTT. Its translation is CASSQGGSEAFF. The full variable domain, its missing parts supplied by reference TRBV2 and TRBJ1-1, is EPEVTQTPSHQVTQMGQEVILRCVPISNHLYFYWYRQILGQKVEFLVSFYNNEISEKSEIFDDQFSVERPDGSNFTLKIRSTKLEDSAMYFCASSQGGSEAFFGQGTRLTVV.

The chain links TRBV13 to TRBJ1-2; TRBD1 agrees at 7 bases. The CDR3 totals 16 residues. The germline V gene has CDR1 PRHDT and CDR2 FYEKMQ (reference sequence). With 7 bases clipped from V and 5 bases from J, the junction kept 16 bases outside the gene matches. The CDR3 DNA follows: TGTGCCAGCACCACCGGGGTAACGGGACAGAAGTATGGCTACACCTTC. Its translation is CASTTGVTGQKYGYTF.

This chain links TRBV20-1 with TRBJ1-1, with a possible D match to TRBD1 (5 bases). The germline gives CDR1 DFQATT, CDR2 SNEGSKA (reference sequence). The length of the CDR3 is 15 residues. V shed 4 bases and J shed 4 bases, with 19 bases lying between them. The CDR3 here is CSANRDRPRGTEAFF. In nucleotides, the CDR3 is TGCAGTGCTAATCGGGACCGACCAAGGGGCACTGAAGCTTTCTTT.

The chain is built from TRBV9 and TRBJ2-5; possibly TRBD2 for D (5 bases). Trimming took 0 bases from V and 5 from J, leaving 14 bases between them. The CDR3 spans 15 residues. From germline, CDR1 is SGDLS and CDR2 YYNGEE. The CDR3 DNA reads as TGTGCCAGCAGCGTAGCTACCGGACTGGGGGAGACCCAGTACTTC. Translated, it gives CASSVATGLGETQYF.

V usage is TRBV5-1 and J usage is TRBJ1-2; 7 nucleotides line up with TRBD1. This CDR3 contains 15 residues. After removal of 3 bases from V and 5 bases from J, the junction contained 10 bases not matched to a gene. Germline values: CDR1 SGHRS, CDR2 YFSETQ. CDR3 nucleotide sequence: TGCGCCAGCAGCTGGGATACAGGGGCTGGTTATGGCTACACCTTC. Encoded protein: CASSWDTGAGYGYTF.

V and J are TRBV12-3 or TRBV12-4 and TRBJ2-3; D call uncertain. Trimming took 2 bases from V and 5 from J, leaving 11 bases between them. CDR3 length: 14 amino acids. The CDR3 DNA is TGTGCCAGCAGTTTAACATCGCCGGAAGATACGCAGTATTTT. Protein: CASSLTSPEDTQYF.

This chain connects TRBV28 to TRBJ2-1; 8 bases are shared with TRBD1. V dropped 6 bases and J dropped 2; count of bases not matched to a gene: 6. CDR1 and CDR2 (germline): MDHEN, SYDVKM. This CDR3 has 15 amino acids. DNA for the CDR3: TGTGCCAGCAGCACACACAGGGGGACCTACAATGAGCAGTTCTTC. It codes for CASSTHRGTYNEQFF.

This sequence joins TRBV30 and TRBJ1-2; 11 nucleotides match TRBD1. Germline V lookup: CDR1 GTSNPN, CDR2 SVGIG (reference sequence). The CDR3 loop spans 14 amino acids. With V trimmed by 1 base and J by 4 bases, 2 bases remained unmatched. The CDR3 coding sequence is TGTGCCTGGAGTGCCGGGACAGGGGGCTATGGCTACACCTTC. Protein: CAWSAGTGGYGYTF.

The chain uses TRBV5-1 and TRBJ1-1; no definite D call. The V gene's germline CDR1 is SGHRS and CDR2 YFSETQ. Deletions cut 1 base from V and 2 bases from J, with 12 bases between. There are 15 residues in the CDR3. CDR3 protein: CASSLWIAVNTEAFF. The CDR3 nucleotides read TGCGCCAGCAGCTTGTGGATCGCAGTTAACACTGAAGCTTTCTTT.

This clonotype occurred a few times. The chain couples TRBV20-1 to TRBJ2-7; D not certain. The CDR3 sequence is 12 residues long. The V gene lost 0 bases and the J gene lost 7 bases, with 10 bases spanning the gap. CDR1 is DFQATT, CDR2 SNEGSKA, per germline (reference sequence). The CDR3 DNA reads TGCAGTGCTAGAGAGAGTTCGGCGGAGCAGTACTTC. It specifies CSARESSAEQYF.

The chain carries TRBV30 and TRBJ2-3; no reliable D call. Trimming removed 0 bases from V and 6 bases from J, with 16 bases in between. The CDR3 is 15 residues long. The germline V gene encodes CDR1 GTSNPN and CDR2 SVGIG (reference sequence). In DNA, the CDR3 is TGTGCCTGGAGTGTTGTTGCCGGTGGCCTGGATACGCAGTATTTT. Its translation is CAWSVVAGGLDTQYF.

The CDR3 DNA reads TGTGCCAGCAGCGTAGATGGGACAGGGAAATCACCCCTCCACTTT. It codes for CASSVDGTGKSPLHF. The rearrangement links TRBV9 to TRBJ1-6; 9 bases are shared with TRBD1. V was clipped by 0 bases and J by 10 bases; unmatched bases: 5. CDR1 and CDR2 from the germline V gene are SGDLS and YYNGEE. This CDR3 has 15 amino acids.

This chain links TRBV2 with TRBJ2-7; no clear D. This CDR3 comprises 10 residues. V was shortened by 9 bases and J by 5 bases, with 8 bases between the two germline ends. In germline, CDR1 is SNHLY, CDR2 FYNNEI. CDR3 nucleotides: TGTGCCAGTTCGGTAGACGAGCAGTACTTC. Translated, it gives CASSVDEQYF.